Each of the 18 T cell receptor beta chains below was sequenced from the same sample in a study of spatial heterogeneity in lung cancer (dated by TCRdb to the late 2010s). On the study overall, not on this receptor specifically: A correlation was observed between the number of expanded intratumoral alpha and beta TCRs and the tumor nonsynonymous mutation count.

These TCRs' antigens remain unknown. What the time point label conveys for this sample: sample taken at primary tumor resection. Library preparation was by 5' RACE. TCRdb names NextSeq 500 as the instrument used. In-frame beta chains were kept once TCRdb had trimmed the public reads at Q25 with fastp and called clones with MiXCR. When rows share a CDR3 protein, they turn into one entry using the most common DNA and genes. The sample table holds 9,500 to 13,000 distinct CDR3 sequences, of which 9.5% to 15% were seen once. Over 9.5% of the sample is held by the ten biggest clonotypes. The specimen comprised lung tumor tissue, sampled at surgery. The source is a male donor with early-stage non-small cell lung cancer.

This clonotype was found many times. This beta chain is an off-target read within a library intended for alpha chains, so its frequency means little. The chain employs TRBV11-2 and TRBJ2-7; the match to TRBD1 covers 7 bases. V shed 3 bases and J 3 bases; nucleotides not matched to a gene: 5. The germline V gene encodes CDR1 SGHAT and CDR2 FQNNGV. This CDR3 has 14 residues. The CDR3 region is CASSFGQDLYEQYF. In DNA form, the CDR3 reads TGTGCCAGCAGCTTCGGACAGGACCTCTACGAGCAGTACTTC.

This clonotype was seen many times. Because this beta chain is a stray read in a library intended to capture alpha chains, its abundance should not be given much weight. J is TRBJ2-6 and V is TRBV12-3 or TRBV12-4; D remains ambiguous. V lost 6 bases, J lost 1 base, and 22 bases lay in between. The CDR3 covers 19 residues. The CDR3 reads CASRTGPGIIRSGANVLTF. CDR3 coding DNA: TGTGCCAGCAGAACTGGGCCAGGAATCATTAGGTCTGGGGCCAACGTCCTGACTTTC.

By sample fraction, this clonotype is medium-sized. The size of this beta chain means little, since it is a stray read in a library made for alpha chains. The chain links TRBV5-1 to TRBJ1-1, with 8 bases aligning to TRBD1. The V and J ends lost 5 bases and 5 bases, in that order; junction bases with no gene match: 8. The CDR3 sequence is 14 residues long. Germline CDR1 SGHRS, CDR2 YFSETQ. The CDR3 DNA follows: TGCGCCAGCAGTAGGACAGGGATCGGAACTGAAGCTTTCTTT. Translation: CASSRTGIGTEAFF.

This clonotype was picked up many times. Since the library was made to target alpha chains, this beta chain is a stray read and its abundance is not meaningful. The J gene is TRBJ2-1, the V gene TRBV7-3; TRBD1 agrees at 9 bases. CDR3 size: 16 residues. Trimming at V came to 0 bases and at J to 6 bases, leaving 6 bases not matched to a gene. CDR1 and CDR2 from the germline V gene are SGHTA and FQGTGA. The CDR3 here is CASSLTGTGSGNEQFF. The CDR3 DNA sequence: TGTGCCAGCAGCTTAACAGGGACAGGGTCCGGCAATGAGCAGTTCTTC. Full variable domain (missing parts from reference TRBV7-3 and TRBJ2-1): GAGVSQTPSNKVTEKGKYVELRCDPISGHTALYWYRQSLGQGPEFLIYFQGTGAADDSGLPNDRFFAVRPEGSVSTLKIQRTERGDSAVYLCASSLTGTGSGNEQFFGPGTRLTVL.

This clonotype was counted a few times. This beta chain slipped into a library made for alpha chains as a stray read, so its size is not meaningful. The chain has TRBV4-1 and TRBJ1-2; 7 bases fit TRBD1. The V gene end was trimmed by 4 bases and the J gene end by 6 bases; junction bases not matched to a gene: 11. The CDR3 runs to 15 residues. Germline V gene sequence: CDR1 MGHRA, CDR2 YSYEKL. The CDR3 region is CASSPTKEGANGYTF. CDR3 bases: TGCGCCAGCAGCCCTACTAAGGAGGGGGCGAATGGCTACACCTTC.

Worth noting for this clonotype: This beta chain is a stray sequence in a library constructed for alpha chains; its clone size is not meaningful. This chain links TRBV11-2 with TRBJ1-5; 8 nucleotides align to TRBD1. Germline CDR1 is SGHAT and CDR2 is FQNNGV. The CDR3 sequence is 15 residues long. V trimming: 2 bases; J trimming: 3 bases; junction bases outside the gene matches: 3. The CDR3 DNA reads TGTGCCAGCAGCTTAATGACAGGGGACAATCAGCCCCAGCATTTT. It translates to CASSLMTGDNQPQHF. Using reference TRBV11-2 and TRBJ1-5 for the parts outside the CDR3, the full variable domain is EAGVAQSPRYKIIEKRQSVAFWCNPISGHATLYWYQQILGQGPKLLIQFQNNGVVDDSQLPKDRFSAERLKGVDSTLKIQPAKLEDSAVYLCASSLMTGDNQPQHFGDGTRLSIL.

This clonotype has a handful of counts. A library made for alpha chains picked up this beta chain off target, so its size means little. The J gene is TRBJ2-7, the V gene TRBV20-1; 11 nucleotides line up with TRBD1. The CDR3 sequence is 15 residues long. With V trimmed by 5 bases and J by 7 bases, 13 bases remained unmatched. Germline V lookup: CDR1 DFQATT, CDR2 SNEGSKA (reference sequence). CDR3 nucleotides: TGCAGTGCTTCTAACCGGGACAGGGGGACTCGGGAGCAGTACTTC. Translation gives CSASNRDRGTREQYF.

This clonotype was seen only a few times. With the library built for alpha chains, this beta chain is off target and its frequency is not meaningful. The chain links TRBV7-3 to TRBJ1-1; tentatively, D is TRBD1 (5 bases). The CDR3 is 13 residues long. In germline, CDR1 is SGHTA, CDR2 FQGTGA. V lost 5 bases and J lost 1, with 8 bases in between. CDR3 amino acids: CASSRDGNTEAFF. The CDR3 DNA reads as TGTGCCAGCAGCCGGGACGGGAACACTGAAGCTTTCTTT.

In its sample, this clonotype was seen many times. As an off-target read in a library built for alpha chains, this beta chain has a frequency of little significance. The DNA of the CDR3 is TGCAGCGTTTTTAGTTTCACAGATACGCAGTATTTT. It is translated as CSVFSFTDTQYF. The chain employs TRBV29-1 and TRBJ2-3; D unclear. Germline CDR1 and CDR2: SQVTM and ANQGSEA. Trimming left V 5 bases short and J 2 bases short, with 8 bases between. The CDR3 sequence is 12 residues long.

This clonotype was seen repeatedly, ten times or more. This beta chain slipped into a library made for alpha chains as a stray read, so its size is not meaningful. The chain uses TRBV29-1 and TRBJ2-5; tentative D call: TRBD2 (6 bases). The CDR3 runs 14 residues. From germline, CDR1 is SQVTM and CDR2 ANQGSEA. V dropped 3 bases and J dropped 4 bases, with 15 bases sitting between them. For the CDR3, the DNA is TGCAGCGTTGAGGGGCGGGGTGGAGGAGAGACCCAGTACTTC. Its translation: CSVEGRGGGETQYF.

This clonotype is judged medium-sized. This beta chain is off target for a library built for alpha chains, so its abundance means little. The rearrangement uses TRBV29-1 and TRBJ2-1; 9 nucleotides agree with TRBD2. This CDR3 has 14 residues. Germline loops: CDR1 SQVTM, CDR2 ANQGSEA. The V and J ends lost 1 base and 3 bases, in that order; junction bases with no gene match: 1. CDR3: CSVEGLADYNEQFF. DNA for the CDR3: TGCAGCGTTGAAGGACTAGCGGACTACAATGAGCAGTTCTTC.

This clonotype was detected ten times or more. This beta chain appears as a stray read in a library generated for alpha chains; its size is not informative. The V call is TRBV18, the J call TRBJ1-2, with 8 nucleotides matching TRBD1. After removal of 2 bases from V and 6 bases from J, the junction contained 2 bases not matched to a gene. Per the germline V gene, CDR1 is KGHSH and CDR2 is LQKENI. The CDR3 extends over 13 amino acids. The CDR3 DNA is TGTGCCAGCTCACCAGAGACAGGGGATGGCTACACCTTC. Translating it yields CASSPETGDGYTF.

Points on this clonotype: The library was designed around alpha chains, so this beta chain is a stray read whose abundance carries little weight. CDR3 sequence: CASSFRDRPTF. The CDR3 nucleotides read TGTGCCAGCAGTTTTAGGGACAGGCCCACCTTC. The rearrangement links TRBV28 to TRBJ1-2; the match to TRBD1 covers 8 bases. V lost 3 bases to trimming and J lost 13 bases; unmatched junction nucleotides: 4. Germline V gene sequence: CDR1 MDHEN, CDR2 SYDVKM. The CDR3 is made up of 11 amino acids.

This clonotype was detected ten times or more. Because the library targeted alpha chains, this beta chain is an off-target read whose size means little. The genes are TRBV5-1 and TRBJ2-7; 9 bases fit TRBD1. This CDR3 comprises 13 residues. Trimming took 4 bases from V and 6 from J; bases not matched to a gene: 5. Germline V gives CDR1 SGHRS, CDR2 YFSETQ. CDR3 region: CASSPGTGIEQYF. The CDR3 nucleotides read TGCGCCAGCAGCCCGGGGACAGGGATCGAGCAGTACTTC.

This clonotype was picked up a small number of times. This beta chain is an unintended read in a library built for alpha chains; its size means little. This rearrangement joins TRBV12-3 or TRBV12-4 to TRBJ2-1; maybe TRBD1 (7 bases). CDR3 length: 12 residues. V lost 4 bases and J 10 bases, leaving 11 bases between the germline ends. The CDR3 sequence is CASSSQGREQFF. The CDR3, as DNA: TGTGCCAGCAGTTCACAGGGGAGGGAGCAGTTCTTC.

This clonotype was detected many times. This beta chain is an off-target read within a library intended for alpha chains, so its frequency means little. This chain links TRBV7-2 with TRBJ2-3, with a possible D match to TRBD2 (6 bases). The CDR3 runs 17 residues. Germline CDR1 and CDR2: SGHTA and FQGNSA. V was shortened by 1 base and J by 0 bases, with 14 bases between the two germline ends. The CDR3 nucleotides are TGTGCCAGCAGCTTAGGGCCTGGAGGGCCTAGCACAGATACGCAGTATTTT. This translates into CASSLGPGGPSTDTQYF.

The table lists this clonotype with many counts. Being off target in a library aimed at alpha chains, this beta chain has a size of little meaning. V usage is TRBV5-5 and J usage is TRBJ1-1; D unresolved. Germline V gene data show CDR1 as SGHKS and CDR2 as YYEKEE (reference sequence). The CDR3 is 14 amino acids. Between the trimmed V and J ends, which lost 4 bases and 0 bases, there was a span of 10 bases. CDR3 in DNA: TGTGCCAGCAGCGCTCCGGGAGTGAACACTGAAGCTTTCTTT. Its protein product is CASSAPGVNTEAFF. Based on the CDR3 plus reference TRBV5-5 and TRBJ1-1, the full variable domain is DAGVTQSPTHLIKTRGQQVTLRCSPISGHKSVSWYQQVLGQGPQFIFQYYEKEERGRGNFPDRFSARQFPNYSSELNVNALLLGDSALYLCASSAPGVNTEAFFGQGTRLTVV.

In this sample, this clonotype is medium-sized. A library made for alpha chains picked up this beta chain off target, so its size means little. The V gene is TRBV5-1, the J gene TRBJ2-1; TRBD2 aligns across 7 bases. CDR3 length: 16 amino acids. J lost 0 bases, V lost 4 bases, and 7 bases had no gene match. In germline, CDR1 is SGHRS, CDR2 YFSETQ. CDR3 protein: CASSGLGGSSYNEQFF. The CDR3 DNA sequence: TGCGCCAGCAGCGGACTGGGCGGGAGCTCCTACAATGAGCAGTTCTTC. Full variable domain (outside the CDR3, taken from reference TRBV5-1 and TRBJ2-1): KAGVTQTPRYLIKTRGQQVTLSCSPISGHRSVSWYQQTPGQGLQFLFEYFSETQRNKGNFPGRFSGRQFSNSRSEMNVSTLELGDSALYLCASSGLGGSSYNEQFFGPGTRLTVL.